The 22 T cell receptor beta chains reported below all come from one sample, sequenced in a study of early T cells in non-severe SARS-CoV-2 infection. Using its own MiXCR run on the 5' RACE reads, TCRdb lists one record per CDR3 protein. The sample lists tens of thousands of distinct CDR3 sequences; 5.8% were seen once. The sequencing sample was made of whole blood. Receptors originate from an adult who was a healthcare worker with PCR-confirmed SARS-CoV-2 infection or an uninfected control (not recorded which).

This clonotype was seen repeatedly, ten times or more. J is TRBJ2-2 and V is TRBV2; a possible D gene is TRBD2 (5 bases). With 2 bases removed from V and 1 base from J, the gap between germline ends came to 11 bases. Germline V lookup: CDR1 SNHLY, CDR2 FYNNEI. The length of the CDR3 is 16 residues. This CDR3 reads CASSERERWNTGELFF. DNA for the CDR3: TGTGCCAGCAGTGAAAGAGAGCGGTGGAACACCGGGGAGCTGTTTTTT. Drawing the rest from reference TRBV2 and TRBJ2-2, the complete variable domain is EPEVTQTPSHQVTQMGQEVILRCVPISNHLYFYWYRQILGQKVEFLVSFYNNEISEKSEIFDDQFSVERPDGSNFTLKIRSTKLEDSAMYFCASSERERWNTGELFFGEGSRLTVL.

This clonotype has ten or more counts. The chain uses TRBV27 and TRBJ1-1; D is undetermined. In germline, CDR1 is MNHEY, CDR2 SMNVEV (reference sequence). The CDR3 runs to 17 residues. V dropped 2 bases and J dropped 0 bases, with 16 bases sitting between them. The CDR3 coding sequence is TGTGCCAGCAGTTTAAGGGCTCGGGCAGGACTGAACACTGAAGCTTTCTTT. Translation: CASSLRARAGLNTEAFF.

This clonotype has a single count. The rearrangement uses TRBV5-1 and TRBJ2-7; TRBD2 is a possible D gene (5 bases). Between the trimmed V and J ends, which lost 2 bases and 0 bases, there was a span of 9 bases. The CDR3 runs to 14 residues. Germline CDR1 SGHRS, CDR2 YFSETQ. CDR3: CASSFSGSSYEQYF. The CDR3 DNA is TGCGCCAGCAGCTTTAGTGGGAGCTCCTACGAGCAGTACTTC.

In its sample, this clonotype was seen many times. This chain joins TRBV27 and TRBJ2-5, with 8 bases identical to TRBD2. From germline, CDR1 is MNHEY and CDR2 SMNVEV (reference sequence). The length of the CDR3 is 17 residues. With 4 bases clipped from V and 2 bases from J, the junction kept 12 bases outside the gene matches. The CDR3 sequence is CASSSGTRGLRQETQYF. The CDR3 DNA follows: TGTGCCAGCAGTTCCGGGACTAGGGGTCTGCGGCAAGAGACCCAGTACTTC.

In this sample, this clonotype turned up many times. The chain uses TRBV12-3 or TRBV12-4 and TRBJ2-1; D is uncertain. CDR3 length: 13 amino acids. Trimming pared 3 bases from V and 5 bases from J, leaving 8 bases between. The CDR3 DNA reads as TGTGCCAGCAGTTTGAGAAGTAACAATGAGCAGTTCTTC. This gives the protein CASSLRSNNEQFF.

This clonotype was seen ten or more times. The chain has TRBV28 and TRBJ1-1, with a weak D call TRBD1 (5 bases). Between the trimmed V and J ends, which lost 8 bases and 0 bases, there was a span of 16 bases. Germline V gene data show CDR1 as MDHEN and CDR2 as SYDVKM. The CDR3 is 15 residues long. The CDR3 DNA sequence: TGTGCCAGCGGACAAGGGTCCTCTATGAACACTGAAGCTTTCTTT. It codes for CASGQGSSMNTEAFF.

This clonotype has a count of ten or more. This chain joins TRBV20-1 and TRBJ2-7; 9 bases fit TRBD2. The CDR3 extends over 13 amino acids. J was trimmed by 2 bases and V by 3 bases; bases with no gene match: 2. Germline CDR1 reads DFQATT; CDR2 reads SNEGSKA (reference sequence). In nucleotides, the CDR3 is TGCAGTGCTAGCCCTAGCGGGGCCTACGAGCAGTACTTC. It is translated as CSASPSGAYEQYF.

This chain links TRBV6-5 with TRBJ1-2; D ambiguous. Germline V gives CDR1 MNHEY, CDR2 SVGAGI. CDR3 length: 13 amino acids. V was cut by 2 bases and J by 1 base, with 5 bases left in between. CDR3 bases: TGTGCCAGCAGTTACGACATTAACTATGGCTACACCTTC. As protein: CASSYDINYGYTF.

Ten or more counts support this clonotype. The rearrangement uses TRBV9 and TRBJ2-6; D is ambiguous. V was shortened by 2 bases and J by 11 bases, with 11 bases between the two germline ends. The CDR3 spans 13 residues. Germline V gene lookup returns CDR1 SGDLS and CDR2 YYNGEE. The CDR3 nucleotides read TGTGCCAGCAGCGTCGGCATCAAGGACGTCCTGACTTTC. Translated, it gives CASSVGIKDVLTF.

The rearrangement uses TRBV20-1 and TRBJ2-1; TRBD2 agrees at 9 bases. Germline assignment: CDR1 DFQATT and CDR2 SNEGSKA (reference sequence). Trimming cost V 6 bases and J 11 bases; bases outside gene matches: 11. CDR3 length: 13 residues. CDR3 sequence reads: CSALVVAGDKQFF. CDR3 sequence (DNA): TGCAGTGCCCTCGTGGTAGCGGGGGACAAGCAGTTCTTC.

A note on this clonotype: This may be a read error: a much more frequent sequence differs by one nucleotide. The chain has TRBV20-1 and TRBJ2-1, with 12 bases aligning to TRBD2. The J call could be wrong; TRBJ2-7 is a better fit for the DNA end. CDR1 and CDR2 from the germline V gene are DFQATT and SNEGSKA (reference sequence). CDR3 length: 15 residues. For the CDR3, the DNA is TGCAGTGCTGAAGAGCTAGCGGGGGGGCGTTATGAGCAGTACTTC. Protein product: CSAEELAGGRYEQYF.

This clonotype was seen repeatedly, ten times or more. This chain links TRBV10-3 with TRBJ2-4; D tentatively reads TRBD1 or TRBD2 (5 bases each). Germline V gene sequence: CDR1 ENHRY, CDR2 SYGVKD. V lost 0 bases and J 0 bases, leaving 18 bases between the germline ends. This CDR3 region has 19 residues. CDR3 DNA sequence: TGTGCCATCAGTGAGTCTGGGGCGAGGGCTTCCCGAGCCAAAAACATTCAGTACTTC. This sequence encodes CAISESGARASRAKNIQYF.

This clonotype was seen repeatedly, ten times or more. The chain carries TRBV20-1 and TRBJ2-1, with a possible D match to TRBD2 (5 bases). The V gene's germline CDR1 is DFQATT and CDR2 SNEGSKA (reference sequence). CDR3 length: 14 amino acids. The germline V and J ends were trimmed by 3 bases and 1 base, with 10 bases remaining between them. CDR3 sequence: CSASSWRSYNEQFF. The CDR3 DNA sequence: TGCAGTGCTAGTTCATGGAGGTCCTACAATGAGCAGTTCTTC.

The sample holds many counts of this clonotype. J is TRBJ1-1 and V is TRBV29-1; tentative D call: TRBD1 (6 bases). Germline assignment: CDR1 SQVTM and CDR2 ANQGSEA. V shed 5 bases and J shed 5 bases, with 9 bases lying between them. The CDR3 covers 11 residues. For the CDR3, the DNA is TGCAGCGTTCGAGGGGGGACTGAAGCTTTCTTT. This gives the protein CSVRGGTEAFF. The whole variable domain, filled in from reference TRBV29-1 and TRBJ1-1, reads SAVISQKPSRDICQRGTSLTIQCQVDSQVTMMFWYRQQPGQSLTLIATANQGSEATYESGFVIDKFPISRPNLTFSTLTVSNMSPEDSSIYLCSVRGGTEAFFGQGTRLTVV.

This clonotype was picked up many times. CDR3 protein: CASSYWGRGGSYEQYF. Written as DNA, the CDR3 is TGTGCCAGCAGTTACTGGGGGAGAGGCGGATCCTACGAGCAGTACTTC. The chain uses TRBV6-6 and TRBJ2-7; TRBD1 or TRBD2 may be the D gene (5 bases each). V dropped 1 base and J dropped 1 base, with 14 bases sitting between them. CDR1 is MNHNY and CDR2 is SVGAGI in the germline V gene (reference sequence). The CDR3 covers 16 residues.

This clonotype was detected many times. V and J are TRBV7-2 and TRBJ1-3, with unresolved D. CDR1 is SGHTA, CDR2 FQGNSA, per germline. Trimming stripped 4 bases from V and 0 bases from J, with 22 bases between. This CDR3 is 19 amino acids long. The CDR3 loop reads CASSSPSGEAANSGNTIYF. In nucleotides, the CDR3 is TGTGCCAGCAGCTCCCCCTCCGGGGAGGCGGCAAACTCTGGAAACACCATATATTTT.

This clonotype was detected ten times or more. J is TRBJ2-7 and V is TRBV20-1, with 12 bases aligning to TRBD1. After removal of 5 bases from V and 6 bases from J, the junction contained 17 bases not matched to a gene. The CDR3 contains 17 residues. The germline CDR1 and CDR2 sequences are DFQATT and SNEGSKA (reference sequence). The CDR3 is CSAPTGTGGLLSLEQYF. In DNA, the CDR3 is TGCAGTGCTCCCACCGGGACAGGGGGCTTACTATCTCTCGAGCAGTACTTC.

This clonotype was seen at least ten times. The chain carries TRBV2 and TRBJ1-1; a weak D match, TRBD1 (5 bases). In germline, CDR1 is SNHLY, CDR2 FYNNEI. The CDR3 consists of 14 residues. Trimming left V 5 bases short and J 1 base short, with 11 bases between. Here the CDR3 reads CASSSRRENTEAFF. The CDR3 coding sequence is TGTGCCAGCAGTTCTCGCAGGGAGAACACTGAAGCTTTCTTT.

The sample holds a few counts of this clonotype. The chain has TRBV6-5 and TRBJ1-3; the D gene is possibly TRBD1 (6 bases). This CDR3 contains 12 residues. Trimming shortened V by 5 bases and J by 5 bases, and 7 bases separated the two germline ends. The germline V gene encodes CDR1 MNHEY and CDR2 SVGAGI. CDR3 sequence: CASSGGRNTIYF. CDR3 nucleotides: TGTGCCAGCAGTGGGGGGCGAAACACCATATATTTT.

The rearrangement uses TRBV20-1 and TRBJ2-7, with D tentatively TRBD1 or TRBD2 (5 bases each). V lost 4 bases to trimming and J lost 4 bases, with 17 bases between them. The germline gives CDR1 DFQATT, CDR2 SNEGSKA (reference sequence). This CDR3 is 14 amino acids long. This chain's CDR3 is CSATFTGRSYEQYF. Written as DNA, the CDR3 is TGCAGTGCTACCTTTACGGGACGGTCATACGAGCAGTACTTC.

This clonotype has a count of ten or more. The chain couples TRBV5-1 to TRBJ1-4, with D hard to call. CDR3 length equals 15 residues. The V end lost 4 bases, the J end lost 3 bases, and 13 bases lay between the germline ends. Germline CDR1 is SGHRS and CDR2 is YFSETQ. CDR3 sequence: CASSGSLQANEKLFF. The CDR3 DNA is TGCGCCAGCAGCGGTTCACTCCAGGCTAATGAAAAACTGTTTTTT.

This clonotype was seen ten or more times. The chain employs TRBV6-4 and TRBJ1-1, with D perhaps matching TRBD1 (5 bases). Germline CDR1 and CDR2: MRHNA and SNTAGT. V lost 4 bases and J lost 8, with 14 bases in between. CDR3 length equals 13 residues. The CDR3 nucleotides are TGTGCCAGCAGTGGCGACGGGACGTCAGAAGCTTTCTTT. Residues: CASSGDGTSEAFF.